Included here is one TCR beta chain sequence, with context. This sample is part of a study of blood T cell repertoires in COVID-19. Study summary: The analysed material was cDNA or gDNA that came from T cells, B-cell-depleted T cells, or PBMCs.

Per the authors' pipeline: Amplification of reference gene primers was used by the study to estimate nucleated cell counts. The table came from immunoSEQ multiplex PCR; TCRdb's copy has only in-frame clones and leaves some out. Clone size and the V and J calls come from that table; the DNA yielded D and trimming. The sample has some 80,000 clones, around nine tenths seen once. The germline CDR1 and CDR2 sequences are KGHSH and LQKENI. With 1 base removed from V and 2 bases from J, the gap between germline ends came to 11 bases. The CDR3 length is 15 residues. This TCR was sampled from a woman of 80 years or more with active or convalescent COVID-19. V and J are TRBV18 and TRBJ2-5; D call uncertain. What was sequenced was peripheral blood. CDR3 coding DNA: TGTGCCAGCTCACCACAACTGCGGATTCAAGAGACCCAGTACTTC. Its translation: CASSPQLRIQETQYF.